The entry below gives a single TCR beta chain sequence along with its context. The record originates from a study of T cell repertoires in cytomegalovirus infection. TCRdb re-called the reads with MiXCR, one entry per CDR3 protein. Seen here are 310,000 or so distinct CDR3 sequences, about a tenth observed once, and the top ten hold around 2.5%. The germline V and J ends were trimmed by 6 bases and 4 bases, with 19 bases remaining between them. Germline V lookup: CDR1 SQVTM, CDR2 ANQGSEA. This CDR3 has 15 amino acids. The V and J genes are TRBV29-1 and TRBJ2-1, with a tentative D call TRBD2 (6 bases). The source material was PBMCs. This sequence was found in a human donor in good health (CMV status not recorded). Some clones in this sample may be carry-over from other donors' samples. The CDR3 bases are TGCAGCGTGGGGGGTGGGGCCCGATGGTACAATGAGCAGTTCTTC. Translated, it gives CSVGGGARWYNEQFF.